This T cell receptor beta chain was captured by sequencing in a study of blood T cell repertoires in COVID-19. Study information: T cells, B-cell-depleted T cells, or PBMCs provided the cDNA or gDNA that served as material.

Original methodology: Cell counts per sample came from amplifying reference gene primers. The assay was immunoSEQ multiplex PCR, and TCRdb's table has in-frame clones only and misses some. That table gives V, J and clone size, and the DNA gave D and trimming. The repertoire holds about 250,000 clones, with around 91% as singletons. Participants, roughly 18 to 90 years old, spanned 25 or so US areas. Participants were placed into cohorts based on the clinical history they reported. V lost 6 bases and J lost 3, with 15 bases in between. This CDR3 comprises 14 residues. CDR1 is SNHLY and CDR2 is FYNNEI in the germline V gene.

Sequencing was performed on PBMCs or T cells enriched from blood (not recorded which). The rearrangement links TRBV2 to TRBJ2-7; D not certain. The receptor was isolated from a woman aged 18-30 years who had recovered from COVID-19. CDR3 bases: TGTGCCAGCAGGGCCCTTGTGTCAGACTACGAGCAGTACTTC. Translating it yields CASRALVSDYEQYF. Supplemented by reference TRBV2 and TRBJ2-7, the full variable domain reads EPEVTQTPSHQVTQMGQEVILRCVPISNHLYFYWYRQILGQKVEFLVSFYNNEISEKSEIFDDQFSVERPDGSNFTLKIRSTKLEDSAMYFCASRALVSDYEQYFGPGTRLTVT.